The following is a T cell receptor (beta chain) sequence with its context. What it binds is unknown. The table came from immunoSEQ multiplex PCR; TCRdb's copy has only in-frame clones and leaves some out. The table includes some 19,000 clones, 65% to 90% detected once. The data were obtained in a study of OX40 agonist ivuxolimab in advanced cancers. In the study overall: A male proportion of 82.7% was recorded, with mean age about 62 years and range roughly 23 to 79.

V was pared by 5 bases and J by 6 bases, with 14 bases between. Germline lookup yields CDR1 SGHAT and CDR2 FQNNGV. The CDR3 is 13 amino acids. Study-wide points: CD8+ T cells (on average) carried more expanded clones than CD4+ T cells. Undetermined was the antigen specificity of the expanded peripheral T cells. Among patients with partial responses at 0.1-3.0 mg/kg, clonal expansion was among the lowest.

The chain carries TRBV11-2 and TRBJ2-7; unclear D gene. Here the sequenced sample was CD4+ or CD8+ T cells sorted from blood, taken in a trial of the OX40 agonist ivuxolimab. The receptor was isolated from an adult with an advanced solid tumor such as melanoma, head and neck, liver or kidney cancer. The CDR3 nucleotides read TGTGCCAGCAGCCCAAGTTCCTCTGGCGAGCAGTACTTC. Translating gives CASSPSSSGEQYF.